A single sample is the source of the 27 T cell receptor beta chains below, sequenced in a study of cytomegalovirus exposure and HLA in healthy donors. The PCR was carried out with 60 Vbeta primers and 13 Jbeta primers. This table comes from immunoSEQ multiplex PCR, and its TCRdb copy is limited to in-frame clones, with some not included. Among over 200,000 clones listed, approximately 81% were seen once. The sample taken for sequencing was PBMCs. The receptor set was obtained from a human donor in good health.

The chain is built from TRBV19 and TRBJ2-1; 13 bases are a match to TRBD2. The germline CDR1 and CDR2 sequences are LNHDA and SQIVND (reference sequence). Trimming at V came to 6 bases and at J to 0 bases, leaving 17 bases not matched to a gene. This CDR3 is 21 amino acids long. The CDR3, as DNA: TGTGCCAGTAGACCTCAAACTCGGACTAGCGGGAGACCGAGCTCCTACAATGAGCAGTTCTTC. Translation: CASRPQTRTSGRPSSYNEQFF.

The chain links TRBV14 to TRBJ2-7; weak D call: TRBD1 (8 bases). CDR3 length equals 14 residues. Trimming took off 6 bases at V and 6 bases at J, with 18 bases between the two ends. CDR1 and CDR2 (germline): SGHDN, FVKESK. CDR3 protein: CASRVTGGGSEQYF. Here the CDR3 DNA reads TGTGCCAGCAGGGTAACAGGGGGGGGAAGCGAGCAGTACTTC. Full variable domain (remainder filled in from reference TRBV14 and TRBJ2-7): EAGVTQFPSHSVIEKGQTVTLRCDPISGHDNLYWYRRVMGKEIKFLLHFVKESKQDESGMPNNRFLAERTGGTYSTLKVQPAELEDSGVYFCASRVTGGGSEQYFGPGTRLTVT.

The CDR3 region is CASSVGTDLSGNTIYF. The CDR3 nucleotides read TGTGCCAGCAGTGTCGGGACAGACCTCTCTGGAAACACCATATATTTT. This chain connects TRBV6-1 to TRBJ1-3, with TRBD1 identical over 7 bases. The CDR3 extends over 16 amino acids. Germline loops: CDR1 MNHNS, CDR2 SASEGT. V trimming: 4 bases; J trimming: 0 bases; junction bases outside the gene matches: 6.

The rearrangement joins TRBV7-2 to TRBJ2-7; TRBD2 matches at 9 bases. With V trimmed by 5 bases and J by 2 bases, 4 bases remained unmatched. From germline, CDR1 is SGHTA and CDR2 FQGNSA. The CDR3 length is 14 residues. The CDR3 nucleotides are TGTGCCAGCAGCCCGCGACTAGCGGCCTACGAGCAGTACTTC. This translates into CASSPRLAAYEQYF. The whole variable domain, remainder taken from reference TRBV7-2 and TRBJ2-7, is GAGVSQSPSNKVTEKGKDVELRCDPISGHTALYWYRQSLGQGLEFLIYFQGNSAPDKSGLPSDRFSAERTGGSVSTLTIQRTQQEDSAVYLCASSPRLAAYEQYFGPGTRLTVT.

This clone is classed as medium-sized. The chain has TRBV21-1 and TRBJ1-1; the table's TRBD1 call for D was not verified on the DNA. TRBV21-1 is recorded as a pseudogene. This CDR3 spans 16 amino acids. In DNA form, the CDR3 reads TGTGCCAGCAGCAAAATGTTGGGACAGGGGTTCACTGAAGCTTTCTTT. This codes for CASSKMLGQGFTEAFF.

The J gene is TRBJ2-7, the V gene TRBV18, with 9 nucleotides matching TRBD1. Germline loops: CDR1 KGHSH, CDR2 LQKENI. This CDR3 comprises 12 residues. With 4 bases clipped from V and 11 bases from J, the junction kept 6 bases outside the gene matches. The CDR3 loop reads CASSRDRDREYF. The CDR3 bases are TGTGCCAGCTCACGGGACCGGGACAGGGAGTACTTC.

The CDR3 bases are TGTGCCAGTTCAACTCCAGGGCGTAGCTCTGGAAACACCATATATTTT. It specifies CASSTPGRSSGNTIYF. The chain employs TRBV2 and TRBJ1-3; weak D call: TRBD1 (5 bases). The CDR3 has 16 amino acids. The V gene's germline CDR1 is SNHLY and CDR2 FYNNEI. V was pared by 9 bases and J by 0 bases, with 18 bases between.

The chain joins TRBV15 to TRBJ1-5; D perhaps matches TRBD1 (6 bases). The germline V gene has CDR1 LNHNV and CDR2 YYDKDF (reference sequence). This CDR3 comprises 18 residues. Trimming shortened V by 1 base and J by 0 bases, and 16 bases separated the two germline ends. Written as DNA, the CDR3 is TGTGCCACCAGCAGAGGCGCCCCGGGACAATCTAGCAATCAGCCCCAGCATTTT. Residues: CATSRGAPGQSSNQPQHF.

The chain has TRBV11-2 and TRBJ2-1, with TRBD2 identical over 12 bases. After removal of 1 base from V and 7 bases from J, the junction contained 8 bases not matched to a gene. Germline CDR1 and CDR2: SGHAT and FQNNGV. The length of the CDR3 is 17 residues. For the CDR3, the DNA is TGTGCCAGCAGCTTAGGATTGGGGACTAGCGGGCAGAATGAGCAGTTCTTC. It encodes CASSLGLGTSGQNEQFF.

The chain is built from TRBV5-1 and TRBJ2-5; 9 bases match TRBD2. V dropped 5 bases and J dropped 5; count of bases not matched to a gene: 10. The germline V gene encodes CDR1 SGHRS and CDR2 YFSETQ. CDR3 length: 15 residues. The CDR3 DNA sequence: TGCGCCAGCAGTCCCGGGCTAGCGGGATACGAGACCCAGTACTTC. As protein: CASSPGLAGYETQYF.

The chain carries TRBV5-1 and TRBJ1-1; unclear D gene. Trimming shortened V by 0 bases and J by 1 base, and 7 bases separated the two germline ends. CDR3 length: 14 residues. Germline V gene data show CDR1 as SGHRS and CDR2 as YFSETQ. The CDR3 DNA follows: TGCGCCAGCAGCTTGGCCAACAAGAACACTGAAGCTTTCTTT. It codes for CASSLANKNTEAFF.

Written as DNA, the CDR3 is TGTGCCAGCAGCTTAGGGGGAGGGACGCAGCAGTACTTC. The encoded protein is CASSLGGGTQQYF. This chain joins TRBV7-2 and TRBJ2-7, with 7 bases that match TRBD2. Trimming cost V 1 base and J 8 bases; bases outside gene matches: 5. CDR3 length: 13 residues. Germline lookup yields CDR1 SGHTA and CDR2 FQGNSA.

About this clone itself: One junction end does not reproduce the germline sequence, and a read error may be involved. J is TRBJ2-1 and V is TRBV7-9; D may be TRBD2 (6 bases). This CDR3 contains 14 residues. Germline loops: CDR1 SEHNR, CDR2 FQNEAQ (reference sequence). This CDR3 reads CSSSLEGLYNEQFF. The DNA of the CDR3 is TGTTCCAGCAGCTTGGAGGGCCTCTACAATGAGCAGTTCTTC.

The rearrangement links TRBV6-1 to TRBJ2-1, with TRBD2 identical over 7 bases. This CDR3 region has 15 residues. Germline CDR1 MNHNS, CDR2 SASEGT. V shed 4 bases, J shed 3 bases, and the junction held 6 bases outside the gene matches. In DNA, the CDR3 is TGTGCCAGCAGTGTTTCTAGCGGTGTCTACAATGAGCAGTTCTTC. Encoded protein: CASSVSSGVYNEQFF.

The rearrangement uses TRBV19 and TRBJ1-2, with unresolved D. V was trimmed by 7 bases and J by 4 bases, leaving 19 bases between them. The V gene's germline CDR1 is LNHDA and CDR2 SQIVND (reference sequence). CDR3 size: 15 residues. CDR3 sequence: CASIEGRGGSYGYTF. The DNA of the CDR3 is TGTGCCAGTATTGAGGGAAGAGGAGGAAGCTATGGCTACACCTTC.

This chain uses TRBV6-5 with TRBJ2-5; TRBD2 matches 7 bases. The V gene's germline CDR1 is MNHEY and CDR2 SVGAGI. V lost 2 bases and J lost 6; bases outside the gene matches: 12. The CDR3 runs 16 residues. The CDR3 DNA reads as TGTGCCAGCAGTTACGGTCCACATCCCGGGAGGAAGACCCAGTACTTC. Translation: CASSYGPHPGRKTQYF.

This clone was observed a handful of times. As DNA, the CDR3 is TGCGCCAGCAGTATTGTGTCCTACAGGGGACCTGGAAACACCATATATTTT. As protein: CASSIVSYRGPGNTIYF. The V call is TRBV5-1, the J call TRBJ1-3; 7 bases line up with TRBD1. Germline CDR1 is SGHRS and CDR2 is YFSETQ. The CDR3 has 17 amino acids. Trimming at V came to 5 bases and at J to 2 bases, leaving 13 bases not matched to a gene.

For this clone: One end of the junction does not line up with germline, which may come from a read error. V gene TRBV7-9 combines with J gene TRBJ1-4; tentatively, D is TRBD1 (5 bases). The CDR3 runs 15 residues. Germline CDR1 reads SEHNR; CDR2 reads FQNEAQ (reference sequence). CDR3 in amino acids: CASSLAGAYNEELFF. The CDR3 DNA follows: TGTGCCAGCAGCTTAGCAGGGGCCTATAATGAAGAACTGTTTTTT.

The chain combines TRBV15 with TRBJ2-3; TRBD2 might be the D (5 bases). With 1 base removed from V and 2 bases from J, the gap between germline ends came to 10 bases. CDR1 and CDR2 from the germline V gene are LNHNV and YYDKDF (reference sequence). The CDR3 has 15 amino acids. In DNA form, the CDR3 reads TGTGCCACCAGCAGAGCTTCGGGGTTCACAGATACGCAGTATTTT. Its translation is CATSRASGFTDTQYF.

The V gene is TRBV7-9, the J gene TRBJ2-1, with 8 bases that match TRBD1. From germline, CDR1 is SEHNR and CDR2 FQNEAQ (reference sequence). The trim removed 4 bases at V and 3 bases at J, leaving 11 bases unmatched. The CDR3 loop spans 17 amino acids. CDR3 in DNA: TGTGCCAGCAGCTCAGGATCCGGGACAGGAGTCTACAATGAGCAGTTCTTC. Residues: CASSSGSGTGVYNEQFF.

The CDR3 DNA follows: TGTGCCAGCAGCTTAGGGGGGGGTAGCAATCAGCCCCAGCATTTT. This encodes CASSLGGGSNQPQHF. The gene calls are TRBV7-9 and TRBJ1-5; a possible D gene is TRBD1 (5 bases). The CDR3 extends over 15 amino acids. The V end was cut by 1 base, the J end by 0 bases, with 7 bases between. Germline CDR1 and CDR2: SEHNR and FQNEAQ (reference sequence).

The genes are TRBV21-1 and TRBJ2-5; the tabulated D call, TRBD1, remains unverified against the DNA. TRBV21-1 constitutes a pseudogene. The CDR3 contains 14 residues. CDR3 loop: CARGYPGQQETQYF. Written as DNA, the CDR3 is TGTGCCAGAGGATACCCGGGACAGCAAGAGACCCAGTACTTC.

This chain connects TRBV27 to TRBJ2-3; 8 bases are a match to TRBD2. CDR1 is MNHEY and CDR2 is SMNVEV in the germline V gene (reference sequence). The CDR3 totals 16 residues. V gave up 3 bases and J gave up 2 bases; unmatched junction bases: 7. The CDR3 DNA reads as TGTGCCAGCAGTTTGGGGGTAGCGGGGAACACAGATACGCAGTATTTT. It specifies CASSLGVAGNTDTQYF.

CDR3: CASSSGTGEAFF. For the CDR3, the DNA is TGTGCCAGCAGCTCCGGGACAGGTGAAGCTTTCTTT. The rearrangement joins TRBV7-6 to TRBJ1-1, with TRBD1 matching 8 bases. CDR3 size: 12 residues. Germline CDR1 SGHVS, CDR2 FNYEAQ. Trimming cost V 4 bases and J 7 bases; bases outside gene matches: 2.

CDR3 in DNA: TGTGCCAGCAGCCTAGGACGGACTAGCGGGACAGATACGCAGTATTTT. Its translation is CASSLGRTSGTDTQYF. The chain is built from TRBV7-9 and TRBJ2-3; the match to TRBD2 covers 11 bases. The V segment lost 5 bases and the J segment 3 bases; nucleotides outside the gene matches: 7. From germline, CDR1 is SEHNR and CDR2 FQNEAQ (reference sequence). The CDR3 is made up of 16 amino acids.

This CDR3 reads CASSNDGNSPLHF. The CDR3 DNA sequence: TGTGCCAGCAGCAACGACGGGAATTCACCCCTCCACTTT. This rearrangement joins TRBV7-9 to TRBJ1-6; D unresolved. Germline CDR1 SEHNR, CDR2 FQNEAQ (reference sequence). This CDR3 has 13 residues. With 5 bases removed from V and 7 bases from J, the gap between germline ends came to 9 bases.

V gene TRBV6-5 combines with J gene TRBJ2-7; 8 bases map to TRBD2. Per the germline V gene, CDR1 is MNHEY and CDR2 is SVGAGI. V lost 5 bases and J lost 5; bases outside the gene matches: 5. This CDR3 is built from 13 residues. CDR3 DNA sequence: TGTGCCAGCAGTCTGAGCGGGAGAGACGAGCAGTACTTC. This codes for CASSLSGRDEQYF.